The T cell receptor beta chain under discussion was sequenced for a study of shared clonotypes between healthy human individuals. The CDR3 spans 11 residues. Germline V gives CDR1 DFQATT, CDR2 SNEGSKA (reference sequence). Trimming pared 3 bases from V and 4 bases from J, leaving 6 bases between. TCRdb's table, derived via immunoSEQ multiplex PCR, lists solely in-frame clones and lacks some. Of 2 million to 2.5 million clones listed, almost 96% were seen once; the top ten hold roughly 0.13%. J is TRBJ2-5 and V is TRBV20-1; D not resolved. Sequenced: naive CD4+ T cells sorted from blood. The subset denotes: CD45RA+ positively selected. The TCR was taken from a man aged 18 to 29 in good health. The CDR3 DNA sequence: TGCAGTGCTAGCTTTTTAGAGACCCAGTACTTC. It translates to CSASFLETQYF.